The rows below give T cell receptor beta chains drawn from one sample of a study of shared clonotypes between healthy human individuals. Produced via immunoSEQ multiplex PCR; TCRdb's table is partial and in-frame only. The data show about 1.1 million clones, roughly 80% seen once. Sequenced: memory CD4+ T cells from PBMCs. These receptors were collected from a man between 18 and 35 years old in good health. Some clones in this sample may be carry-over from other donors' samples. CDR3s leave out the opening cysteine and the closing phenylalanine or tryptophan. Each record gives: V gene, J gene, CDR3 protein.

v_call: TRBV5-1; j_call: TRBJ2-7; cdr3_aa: ASSYLPRTGVSDEQY
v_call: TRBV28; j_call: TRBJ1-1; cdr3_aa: ASSFGGMNTEAF
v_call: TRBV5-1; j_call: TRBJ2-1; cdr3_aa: ASSLMSSGSSYNEQF
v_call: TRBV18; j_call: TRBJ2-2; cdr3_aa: ASSSGTGSTGELF
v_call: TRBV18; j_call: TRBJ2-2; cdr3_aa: ASSPLQGTAGTGELF
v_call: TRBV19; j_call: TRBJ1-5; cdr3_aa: ASTSLTGQGASGQPQH
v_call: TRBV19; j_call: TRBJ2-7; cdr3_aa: ASSIGLDPSYEQY
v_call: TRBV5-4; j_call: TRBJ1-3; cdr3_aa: ASSSGQGVLSGNTIY
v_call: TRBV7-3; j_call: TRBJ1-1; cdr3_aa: ASSLNGAYTEAF
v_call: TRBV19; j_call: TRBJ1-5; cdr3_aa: ASSMLGQENQPQH
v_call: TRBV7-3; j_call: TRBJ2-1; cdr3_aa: ASSLVGTSGHNEQF
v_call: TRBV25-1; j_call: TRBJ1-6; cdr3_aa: ASREWDRPLH
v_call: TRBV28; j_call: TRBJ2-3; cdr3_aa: ASSLPGTASGGTQY
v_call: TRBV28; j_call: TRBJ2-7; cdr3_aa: ASSADRVREQY
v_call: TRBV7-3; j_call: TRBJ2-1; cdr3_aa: ASSPSGPGGAYNEQF
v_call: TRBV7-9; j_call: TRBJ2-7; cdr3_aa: ASSLQADSYEQY